These T cell receptor beta chains were read from a single sample in a study of CD8 T cells in Susac syndrome. MiXCR, applied by TCRdb to the immunoSEQ multiplex PCR reads, yields one record per CDR3 protein. Among 150,000 to 200,000 distinct CDR3 sequences listed, approximately 93% were seen once. Sample: CD4+ T cells from PBMCs. These TCRs come from a human donor in good health. Each CDR3 is given with its conserved first and last residue. A D gene is named only where the DNA matches it firmly. Size is stated for part of the rows, as once, few or many counts, or as a class when the clone is expanded.

CDR3nt	CDR3aa	abundance	j_gene	v_gene	d_gene
TGCGCCAGCAGGTTGAAGTCGTCTAGCGGGGCAAAAGAGACCCAGTACTTC	CASRLKSSSGAKETQYF	-	TRBJ2-5	TRBV5-1	TRBD2
TGTGCCAGCAGCGGAGGGACAGGGGGCACAGATACGCAGTATTTT	CASSGGTGGTDTQYF	-	TRBJ2-3	TRBV5-6	TRBD1
TGTGCCAGTGGGGCCCGAACGGACACTGAAGCTTTCTTT	CASGARTDTEAFF	-	TRBJ1-1	TRBV19	-
TGTGCCAGCAGCCCAGGATCCCCTCACACCTTC	CASSPGSPHTF	-	TRBJ1-2	TRBV9	-
TGCGCCAGCAGTGGCTCCTATAATTCACCCCTCCACTTT	CASSGSYNSPLHF	-	TRBJ1-6	TRBV4-3	-
TGTGCCAGCACAGGGGCCTACGAGCAGTACTTC	CASTGAYEQYF	-	TRBJ2-7	TRBV12-3/TRBV12-4	-
TGTGCCAGCAGCCAGCCCCACAGGGTGATCGGGGCCAACGTCCTGACTTTC	CASSQPHRVIGANVLTF	-	TRBJ2-6	TRBV3-1	-
TGTGCCAGCAGTCTCACAGGGGGATCCTACGAGCAGTACTTC	CASSLTGGSYEQYF	few	TRBJ2-7	TRBV3-1	TRBD1
TGTGCCAGTAGTATCCAGACAGGTTCCACTGAAGCTTTCTTT	CASSIQTGSTEAFF	-	TRBJ1-1	TRBV19	-
TGTGCCAGCAGTATACTAGCGGGGGCAGATACGCAGTATTTT	CASSILAGADTQYF	-	TRBJ2-3	TRBV6-4	TRBD2
TGTGCCAGCAGCCCAGCGGGGGGGCCGACGAAGACCCAGTACTTC	CASSPAGGPTKTQYF	once	TRBJ2-5	TRBV14	TRBD2
TGTGCCATCAGTCAGAACAATGAGCAGTTCTTC	CAISQNNEQFF	-	TRBJ2-1	TRBV10-3	-
TGCGCCAGCACCTTTTATCAGGGGGATTCCTACGAGCAGTACTTC	CASTFYQGDSYEQYF	-	TRBJ2-7	TRBV4-1	TRBD1
TGTGCCAGCAGCACAGGGGCGACCACTGAAGCTTTCTTT	CASSTGATTEAFF	-	TRBJ1-1	TRBV12-3/TRBV12-4	TRBD1